This T cell receptor beta chain was found in a study of CD8 T cells in ankylosing spondylitis. The study, taken as a whole, reports: A TCR beta motif of about eight highly homologous variants appeared characteristic of ankylosing spondylitis blood.

TCRdb redid the calling of the 5' RACE reads with MiXCR, one entry per CDR3 protein. This sample yields 700,000 to 1,000,000 distinct CDR3 sequences, of which about 10% are seen a single time; around 0.51% belongs to the top ten. Many counts were recorded for this clonotype. Its antigen is currently unknown. The CDR3 runs to 14 residues. The V segment lost 4 bases and the J segment 3 bases; nucleotides outside the gene matches: 4. The germline gives CDR1 SGHRS, CDR2 YFSETQ. The chain has TRBV5-1 and TRBJ1-1; TRBD1 matches 9 bases. Source material: blood, either unsorted or a sorted T cell fraction (not recorded which). This TCR came from a male donor with ankylosing spondylitis. This CDR3 is CASSVDRGDTEAFF. The CDR3 bases are TGCGCCAGCAGCGTTGACAGGGGGGACACTGAAGCTTTCTTT.